This TCR beta chain was sequenced in a study of T cell repertoires in cytomegalovirus infection. Study summary: An indication of both CMV infection and matching HLA type came from public TCR beta signatures.

TCRdb recomputed calls from the reads with MiXCR, one row per CDR3 protein. This sample yields over 100,000 distinct CDR3 sequences, of which roughly a tenth are seen a single time; 30% to 40% belongs to the top ten. In germline, CDR1 is MGHRA, CDR2 YSYEKL. Trimming cost V 0 bases and J 0 bases, with 15 bases left between them. CDR3 length: 18 residues. This clonotype came up many times. The antigen is unknown. General study results and limits: HLA-C-restricted TCR beta clonotypes specific for CMV led the ex vivo response. Summed frequency of shared TCR beta families picked out CMV carriers who also had the relevant HLA.

The clonotype originates from a human donor in good health (CMV status not recorded). Some clones in this sample may be carry-over from other donors' samples. The material sequenced was PBMCs, sequenced either directly or after in vitro stimulation (not recorded which). The chain is built from TRBV4-1 and TRBJ1-3; no definite D call. The CDR3 region has the DNA TGCGCCAGCAGCCAAGACCCCCTGGGGAGCGGCTCTGGAAACACCATATATTTT. It encodes CASSQDPLGSGSGNTIYF.